This is a list of T cell receptor beta chains from one sample in a study of graft-versus-host responses after intestinal transplantation. The antigens of these receptors remain unknown. The table came from immunoSEQ multiplex PCR; TCRdb's copy has only in-frame clones and leaves some out. The table records more than 95,000 clones, roughly 87% of them present only once. Specimen: unstimulated CD4+ T cells sorted from spleen or lymph node cells, collected before intestinal transplant. The receptor set was obtained from a human donor who received an intestinal transplant. The CDR3 runs from the conserved cysteine through the conserved F or W. The D gene is left open where the match is weak. Only part of the rows carry a size: once, few, many, or a class if the clone is expanded.

v_call: TRBV4-1; clone_size: -; j_call: TRBJ2-1; d_call: TRBD2; cdr3_nt: TGCGCCAGCAGCCAAGGAAGCGGGAGGGCCTACTACAATGAGCAGTTCTTC; cdr3_aa: CASSQGSGRAYYNEQFF
v_call: TRBV27; clone_size: once; j_call: TRBJ1-2; d_call: TRBD1; cdr3_nt: TGTGCCAGCAGCAACCGACAGGGGGGGATGCGTGGCTACACCTTC; cdr3_aa: CASSNRQGGMRGYTF
v_call: TRBV7-7; clone_size: -; j_call: TRBJ2-5; d_call: -; cdr3_nt: TGTGCCAGCAGCGCATCCCAGGGGAGAGAGACCCAGTACTTC; cdr3_aa: CASSASQGRETQYF
v_call: TRBV19; clone_size: -; j_call: TRBJ2-7; d_call: -; cdr3_nt: TGTGCCAGTAGTCCCTTGGGGGAGGTTGAGCAGTACTTC; cdr3_aa: CASSPLGEVEQYF
v_call: TRBV7-3; clone_size: -; j_call: TRBJ2-1; d_call: TRBD1; cdr3_nt: TGTGCCAGCAGCCTGATCCCGGGACAGGGGAAGTACAATGAGCAGTTCTTC; cdr3_aa: CASSLIPGQGKYNEQFF
v_call: TRBV28; clone_size: -; j_call: TRBJ1-6; d_call: TRBD1; cdr3_nt: TGTGCCAGCAGTTTATCAGGGACAGGGGGCTCACCCCTCCACTTT; cdr3_aa: CASSLSGTGGSPLHF
v_call: TRBV7-3; clone_size: -; j_call: TRBJ1-3; d_call: -; cdr3_nt: TGTGCCAGCAGCTCTTGGGGGCCAGGCTCTGGAAACACCATATATTTT; cdr3_aa: CASSSWGPGSGNTIYF
v_call: TRBV19; clone_size: -; j_call: TRBJ2-7; d_call: -; cdr3_nt: TGTGCCAGTAGTTCACAATGGGCCTACGAGCAGTACTTC; cdr3_aa: CASSSQWAYEQYF
v_call: TRBV4-1; clone_size: -; j_call: TRBJ1-1; d_call: -; cdr3_nt: TGCGCCAGCAGCCATGGTATGGGGTTCGGGGGGGATAGAAACACTGAAGCTTTCTTT; cdr3_aa: CASSHGMGFGGDRNTEAFF
v_call: TRBV6-5; clone_size: -; j_call: TRBJ1-1; d_call: -; cdr3_nt: TGTGCCAGCAGTAGGTGGGCGGGTACTGAAGCTTTCTTT; cdr3_aa: CASSRWAGTEAFF
v_call: TRBV5-1; clone_size: -; j_call: TRBJ1-4; d_call: TRBD1; cdr3_nt: TGCGCCACCGCCCTGACAGGGGGCCTTAATGAAAAACTGTTTTTT; cdr3_aa: CATALTGGLNEKLFF
v_call: TRBV7-7; clone_size: -; j_call: TRBJ2-3; d_call: TRBD2; cdr3_nt: TGTGCCAGCAGCGCCGGACTAGCGGGAGTAGGGACAGATACGCAGTATTTT; cdr3_aa: CASSAGLAGVGTDTQYF
v_call: TRBV18; clone_size: -; j_call: TRBJ2-5; d_call: -; cdr3_nt: TGTGCCAGCTCACCCGCCCCAAGAAAACAAGAGACCCAGTACTTC; cdr3_aa: CASSPAPRKQETQYF
v_call: TRBV29-1; clone_size: -; j_call: TRBJ2-3; d_call: -; cdr3_nt: TGCAGCGCAGGGGAAGTAGCAGATACGCAGTATTTT; cdr3_aa: CSAGEVADTQYF
v_call: TRBV29-1; clone_size: once; j_call: TRBJ2-7; d_call: TRBD1; cdr3_nt: TGCAGCGTTAGGGACAGTAAATCCTACGAGCAGTACTTC; cdr3_aa: CSVRDSKSYEQYF
v_call: TRBV11-2; clone_size: -; j_call: TRBJ2-7; d_call: -; cdr3_nt: TGTGCCAGCAGCTTCAGGTACGAGCAGTACTTC; cdr3_aa: CASSFRYEQYF
v_call: TRBV5-5; clone_size: few; j_call: TRBJ2-5; d_call: -; cdr3_nt: TGTGCCAGCAGCTTGGGGAACCTAGCTGTGGAGACCCAGTACTTC; cdr3_aa: CASSLGNLAVETQYF
v_call: TRBV19; clone_size: -; j_call: TRBJ2-5; d_call: -; cdr3_nt: TGTGCCAGTAGTATAGCCCCCTACAGGGGACTTCAAGAGACCCAGTACTTC; cdr3_aa: CASSIAPYRGLQETQYF
v_call: TRBV7-9; clone_size: -; j_call: TRBJ2-7; d_call: -; cdr3_nt: TGTGCCAGCAGCTTCTCCTATTACGAGCAGTACTTC; cdr3_aa: CASSFSYYEQYF
v_call: TRBV27; clone_size: -; j_call: TRBJ2-7; d_call: TRBD2; cdr3_nt: TGTGCCAGCAGTTTATCAAGGCTAGCGGGTGTCTCCTACGAGCAGTACTTC; cdr3_aa: CASSLSRLAGVSYEQYF
v_call: TRBV18; clone_size: -; j_call: TRBJ1-2; d_call: -; cdr3_nt: TGTGCCAGCTCACTTACCACAGTACTTAACTATGGCTACACCTTC; cdr3_aa: CASSLTTVLNYGYTF
v_call: TRBV11-2; clone_size: -; j_call: TRBJ2-1; d_call: TRBD2; cdr3_nt: TGTGCCAGCAGGAACCCCGGGACTACGAATGAGCAGTTCTTC; cdr3_aa: CASRNPGTTNEQFF
v_call: TRBV14; clone_size: -; j_call: TRBJ2-6; d_call: -; cdr3_nt: TGTGCCAGCAGCCAAGTCTTTGGTTCCGGCGGCAGCTCTGGGGCCAACGTCCTGACTTTC; cdr3_aa: CASSQVFGSGGSSGANVLTF
v_call: TRBV5-4; clone_size: -; j_call: TRBJ2-5; d_call: -; cdr3_nt: TGTGCCAGCAGCCTCCAGGGTTGGGAGACCCAGTACTTC; cdr3_aa: CASSLQGWETQYF
v_call: TRBV10-3; clone_size: -; j_call: TRBJ2-3; d_call: -; cdr3_nt: TGTGCCATCAGGAGACAGGGAGGAAGGTGGGATACGCAGTATTTT; cdr3_aa: CAIRRQGGRWDTQYF
v_call: TRBV4-1; clone_size: -; j_call: TRBJ2-7; d_call: -; cdr3_nt: TGCGCCAGCAGCCAATATGGCGCATGGCCCACCTACGAGCAGTACTTC; cdr3_aa: CASSQYGAWPTYEQYF
v_call: TRBV5-1; clone_size: -; j_call: TRBJ2-7; d_call: -; cdr3_nt: TGCGCCAGCAGCTGGGCAGGCTCCTACGAGCAGTACTTC; cdr3_aa: CASSWAGSYEQYF
v_call: TRBV7-2; clone_size: few; j_call: TRBJ2-3; d_call: TRBD2; cdr3_nt: TGTGCCAGCAGCCTATCGGGGGGGCCAGATACGCAGTATTTT; cdr3_aa: CASSLSGGPDTQYF
v_call: TRBV7-3; clone_size: -; j_call: TRBJ2-7; d_call: -; cdr3_nt: TGTGCCAGCAGCTTAGGGTCGGGCTACGAGCAGTACTTC; cdr3_aa: CASSLGSGYEQYF
v_call: TRBV7-9; clone_size: -; j_call: TRBJ2-3; d_call: -; cdr3_nt: TGTGCCAGCAGCTTAGCGGTACGGGGCGCAGATACGCAGTATTTT; cdr3_aa: CASSLAVRGADTQYF
v_call: TRBV5-5; clone_size: few; j_call: TRBJ1-1; d_call: -; cdr3_nt: TGTGCCAGCAGCTTGACGAGGGACACTGAAGCTTTCTTT; cdr3_aa: CASSLTRDTEAFF
v_call: TRBV2; clone_size: -; j_call: TRBJ2-3; d_call: TRBD2; cdr3_nt: TGTGCCAGCAGTGGCCTAGCGGGAATCACAGATACGCAGTATTTT; cdr3_aa: CASSGLAGITDTQYF
v_call: TRBV7-6; clone_size: -; j_call: TRBJ2-1; d_call: TRBD2; cdr3_nt: TGTGCCAGCAGCTTAGGAAGCGGGAGGGCCGAAGGAGAGCAGTTCTTC; cdr3_aa: CASSLGSGRAEGEQFF
v_call: TRBV6-5; clone_size: -; j_call: TRBJ2-1; d_call: TRBD2; cdr3_nt: TGTGCCAGCCGTAGCGGGGCTCCCTACAATGAGCAGTTCTTC; cdr3_aa: CASRSGAPYNEQFF
v_call: TRBV11-2; clone_size: -; j_call: TRBJ2-7; d_call: -; cdr3_nt: TGTGCCAGCAGCTCCCTAGGCGGTAGCGAGCAGTACTTC; cdr3_aa: CASSSLGGSEQYF
v_call: TRBV30; clone_size: -; j_call: TRBJ1-1; d_call: TRBD1; cdr3_nt: TGTGCCTGGAGTCCAAAGGGACAGGGAAGGACTGAAGCTTTCTTT; cdr3_aa: CAWSPKGQGRTEAFF
v_call: TRBV4-1; clone_size: few; j_call: TRBJ2-7; d_call: -; cdr3_nt: TGCGCCAGCAGCCAAGTGGGGCAGTACTTC; cdr3_aa: CASSQVGQYF
v_call: TRBV9; clone_size: -; j_call: TRBJ2-7; d_call: TRBD1; cdr3_nt: TGTGCCAGCAGCGTGCAGGGGGTCTACGAGCAGTACTTC; cdr3_aa: CASSVQGVYEQYF
v_call: TRBV19; clone_size: few; j_call: TRBJ2-7; d_call: TRBD1; cdr3_nt: TGTGCCAGTAGTATCCGGGACAGGGCCTACGAGCAGTACTTC; cdr3_aa: CASSIRDRAYEQYF
v_call: TRBV2; clone_size: -; j_call: TRBJ2-3; d_call: TRBD2; cdr3_nt: TGTGCCAGCAGTGCGAGACTAGCGGCTAGCACAGATACGCAGTATTTT; cdr3_aa: CASSARLAASTDTQYF
v_call: TRBV6-5; clone_size: -; j_call: TRBJ1-6; d_call: -; cdr3_nt: TGTGCCAGCAGGAGACAGGAAAGAGGCTCACCCCTCCACTTT; cdr3_aa: CASRRQERGSPLHF
v_call: TRBV7-3; clone_size: once; j_call: TRBJ2-1; d_call: -; cdr3_nt: TGTGCCAGCAGCTTAGACCTCGACACCTACAATGAGCAGTTCTTC; cdr3_aa: CASSLDLDTYNEQFF
v_call: TRBV5-1; clone_size: -; j_call: TRBJ1-2; d_call: -; cdr3_nt: TGCGCCAGCAGCGCCGTTGTCGGGGTTGGTAGCTATGGCTACACCTTC; cdr3_aa: CASSAVVGVGSYGYTF
v_call: TRBV11-1; clone_size: -; j_call: TRBJ2-7; d_call: TRBD1; cdr3_nt: TGTGCCAGCAGCACTGGACAGGCCTTCAATTACGAGCAGTACTTC; cdr3_aa: CASSTGQAFNYEQYF
v_call: TRBV5-5; clone_size: -; j_call: TRBJ2-7; d_call: -; cdr3_nt: TGTGCCAGCACCAGGACAATTCGGGGGGCAAGCTCCTACGAGCAGTACTTC; cdr3_aa: CASTRTIRGASSYEQYF
v_call: TRBV5-1; clone_size: -; j_call: TRBJ2-5; d_call: TRBD1; cdr3_nt: TGCGCCAGCAGCTTGGACAGGGGATCCCAAGAGACCCAGTACTTC; cdr3_aa: CASSLDRGSQETQYF
v_call: TRBV7-2; clone_size: -; j_call: TRBJ2-1; d_call: -; cdr3_nt: TGTGCCAGCAGCTTAGACTTTCATATCGGGGAGCAGTTCTTC; cdr3_aa: CASSLDFHIGEQFF
v_call: TRBV7-2; clone_size: -; j_call: TRBJ2-3; d_call: TRBD1; cdr3_nt: TGTGCCAGCACCGGACAGGGCTCAGATACGCAGTATTTT; cdr3_aa: CASTGQGSDTQYF
v_call: TRBV2; clone_size: -; j_call: TRBJ2-1; d_call: TRBD2; cdr3_nt: TGTGCCAGCAGACAAGGACTAGCGGGGGGGCGTGAGCAGTTCTTC; cdr3_aa: CASRQGLAGGREQFF
v_call: TRBV23-1; clone_size: -; j_call: TRBJ1-5; d_call: -; cdr3_nt: TGCGCCAGCACCACAAACGGGCAGCAGAATAGCAATCAGCCCCAGCATTTT; cdr3_aa: CASTTNGQQNSNQPQHF
v_call: TRBV14; clone_size: -; j_call: TRBJ2-3; d_call: -; cdr3_nt: TGTGCCAGCAGCCAAGGGGCCGAAAACCGGGGCCTCGTAGATACGCAGTATTTT; cdr3_aa: CASSQGAENRGLVDTQYF
v_call: TRBV27; clone_size: -; j_call: TRBJ2-7; d_call: TRBD2; cdr3_nt: TGTGCCAGCAGTTTCGGACGGGGGGACGAGCAGTACTTC; cdr3_aa: CASSFGRGDEQYF
v_call: TRBV23-1; clone_size: -; j_call: TRBJ2-7; d_call: -; cdr3_nt: TGCGCCAGCCCCCTCCCTGATTCTCCCTCCTACGAGCAGTACTTC; cdr3_aa: CASPLPDSPSYEQYF
v_call: TRBV5-1; clone_size: once; j_call: TRBJ1-1; d_call: -; cdr3_nt: TGCGCCAGCAGCTTGGCCGTGGGCGGCCTTAAGAACACTGAAGCTTTCTTT; cdr3_aa: CASSLAVGGLKNTEAFF
v_call: TRBV21-1; clone_size: few; j_call: TRBJ2-4; d_call: -; cdr3_nt: TGTGCCAGCAGCCTGCTTACAGGGCCCAAAAACATTCAGTACTTC; cdr3_aa: CASSLLTGPKNIQYF
v_call: TRBV9; clone_size: -; j_call: TRBJ2-5; d_call: TRBD2; cdr3_nt: TGTGCCAGCAGCGTAGTTCCAGAAGCGGGAGAAGAGACCCAGTACTTC; cdr3_aa: CASSVVPEAGEETQYF
v_call: TRBV6-1; clone_size: few; j_call: TRBJ2-3; d_call: -; cdr3_nt: TGTGCCAGCAGTGAAGGGTTGGTGGCAGATACGCAGTATTTT; cdr3_aa: CASSEGLVADTQYF
v_call: TRBV28; clone_size: -; j_call: TRBJ2-5; d_call: -; cdr3_nt: TGTGCCAGCAGCCAGGGGGGGGGTCAAGAGACCCAGTACTTC; cdr3_aa: CASSQGGGQETQYF
v_call: TRBV11-2; clone_size: -; j_call: TRBJ1-1; d_call: TRBD1; cdr3_nt: TGTGCCAGCAGCTTAGATATCGGACAGGGTGTAACTGAAGCTTTCTTT; cdr3_aa: CASSLDIGQGVTEAFF
v_call: TRBV19; clone_size: -; j_call: TRBJ1-5; d_call: TRBD1; cdr3_nt: TGTGCCACCTCTCCCGGGACAGGATACAATCAGCCCCAGCATTTT; cdr3_aa: CATSPGTGYNQPQHF